A selection of T cell receptor beta chains follows, all from one sample in a study of cytomegalovirus exposure and HLA in healthy donors. Only in-frame clones appear in the TCRdb table, and some are missing; sequencing was by immunoSEQ multiplex PCR. Among 95,000 to 150,000 clones listed, roughly 80% were seen once. Sequencing was carried out using PBMCs. All receptors come from a man aged 55 to 70 in good health and CMV-seropositive. Both conserved end residues are part of each CDR3. The D gene is left open where the match is weak. Size tells how often a clone was seen (once, few, many) or the class of an expanded clone, and some rows leave it out.

TRBV7-2,.,TRBJ1-2,.,12,TGTGCCAGCAGCCTTTTCGACTATGGCTACACCTTC,CASSLFDYGYTF
TRBV19,TRBD1,TRBJ2-5,.,16,TGTGCCACCAGTTCTCACGGGACAGGAGTTAAAGAGACCCAGTACTTC,CATSSHGTGVKETQYF
TRBV5-3,TRBD2,TRBJ2-1,.,15,TGTGCCAGCAGCTTATTAGCGGGAGGGCCCGGGGAGCAGTTCTTC,CASSLLAGGPGEQFF
TRBV19,.,TRBJ1-5,few,16,TGTGCCAGTAGTACCCAGGGGCCGGCCAACAATCAGCCCCAGCATTTT,CASSTQGPANNQPQHF
TRBV2,.,TRBJ1-1,.,14,TGTGCCAGCAGGTTGGAGGCCTCGAACACTGAAGCTTTCTTT,CASRLEASNTEAFF
TRBV18,TRBD1,TRBJ1-1,few,15,TGTGCCAGCTCACCGGGCAGGGGGCGGATTACTGAAGCTTTCTTT,CASSPGRGRITEAFF
TRBV18,TRBD2,TRBJ2-1,.,16,TGTGCCAGCTCATCCACTCACAGGGGACTAGCGGGAGGGGAGTTCTTC,CASSSTHRGLAGGEFF
TRBV5-1,.,TRBJ2-1,few,16,TGCGCCAGCAGCTTGTCGGGTACCGGAGGCCACAATGAGCAGTTCTTC,CASSLSGTGGHNEQFF
TRBV6-5,.,TRBJ1-3,.,16,TGTGCCAGCAGTTGGGCAGGGCGCCTATCTGGAAACACCATATATTTT,CASSWAGRLSGNTIYF
TRBV5-4,.,TRBJ2-1,.,14,TGTGCCAGCAGCTTGGTTTCTAGCGAGAATGAGCAGTTCTTC,CASSLVSSENEQFF
TRBV7-3,.,TRBJ1-1,.,13,TGTGCCAGCAGCTCAGGGGTGAACACTGAAGCTTTCTTT,CASSSGVNTEAFF
TRBV29-1,TRBD1,TRBJ1-1,.,14,TGCAGCGTGACAGGGGGTGTGGGGAACACTGAAGCTTTCTTT,CSVTGGVGNTEAFF
TRBV28,.,TRBJ1-1,.,14,TGTGCCAGCAGTTTCCCCCCCGTGTCCCCTGAAGCTTTCTTT,CASSFPPVSPEAFF
TRBV28,TRBD1,TRBJ1-2,.,15,TGTGCCAGCAGTTTATGGACAGGGGATGACTATGGCTACACCTTC,CASSLWTGDDYGYTF
TRBV28,.,TRBJ1-1,.,14,TGTGCCAGCAGTGCCCAGGGCCAGAACACTGAAGCTTTCTTT,CASSAQGQNTEAFF
TRBV5-1,.,TRBJ2-7,once,13,TGCGCCAGCAGCTTGGGAACAGGTGGCGAGCAGTACTTC,CASSLGTGGEQYF
TRBV11-1,TRBD1,TRBJ2-7,few,15,TGTGCCAGCAGTCCGGGACAGCAACCATCCTACGAGCAGTACTTC,CASSPGQQPSYEQYF
TRBV28,.,TRBJ1-2,.,13,TGTGCCAGCAGCTCACAGGGCCCCTATGGCTACACCTTC,CASSSQGPYGYTF
TRBV5-1,TRBD1,TRBJ2-5,few,18,TGCGCCAGCAGCCCGGGCCGTCTGGGACAGGGGGCAGGAGAGACCCAGTACTTC,CASSPGRLGQGAGETQYF
TRBV27,.,TRBJ1-5,few,15,TGTGCCAGCAGTTTACAGGGTTATAGCAATCAGCCCCAGCATTTT,CASSLQGYSNQPQHF
TRBV29-1,.,TRBJ2-7,once,12,TGCAGCGTTGCCTTTCGGGGATCCGAGCAGTACTTC,CSVAFRGSEQYF
TRBV6-1,.,TRBJ1-3,.,14,TGTGCCAGCAGCAACAGGGTGGTCGGAAACACCATATATTTT,CASSNRVVGNTIYF
TRBV5-1,TRBD1,TRBJ1-6,few,16,TGCGCCAGCAGCTTGGGCTCCGACAGGGGAAATTCACCCCTCCACTTT,CASSLGSDRGNSPLHF
TRBV19,.,TRBJ1-1,medium-sized,15,TGTGCCAGTAGTTCCCATGTAGTCGGGAACACTGAAGCTTTCTTT,CASSSHVVGNTEAFF
TRBV7-2,TRBD1,TRBJ1-5,few,16,TGTGCCAGCAGCGGTCCGGGACAGGGGGCGCGGCAGCCCCAGCATTTT,CASSGPGQGARQPQHF
TRBV4-1,.,TRBJ2-7,.,13,TGCGCCGGCAGCCAGATACTTGTCTCCGAGCAGTACTTC,CAGSQILVSEQYF
TRBV7-2,TRBD2,TRBJ2-1,once,16,TGTGCCAGCAGCTTAAGTAGTAGCGGGAGTGCTAATGAGCAGTTCTTC,CASSLSSSGSANEQFF
TRBV11-3,TRBD2,TRBJ2-1,few,16,TGTGCCAGCAGCGGCCGGGGACTAGCGGGGTACAATGAGCAGTTCTTC,CASSGRGLAGYNEQFF
TRBV5-4,.,TRBJ1-4,few,16,TGTGCCAGCAGTCCCCGGGGAGGGGAAGCTAATGAAAAACTGTTTTTT,CASSPRGGEANEKLFF
TRBV12-5,TRBD1,TRBJ1-1,.,15,TGTGCTAGTGGTTGGGGGACAGGGTGGGACACTGAAGCTTTCTTT,CASGWGTGWDTEAFF
TRBV11-2,.,TRBJ1-5,.,13,TGTGCCAGCAGCTTAGGCCAGAATCAGCCCCAGCATTTT,CASSLGQNQPQHF
TRBV5-1,.,TRBJ2-1,few,12,TGCGCCAGCAGCTCCCAGAGGAATGAGCAGTTCTTC,CASSSQRNEQFF
TRBV27,.,TRBJ1-2,once,14,TGTGCCAGCAGTTTAAGGGGACAAGTCTATGGCTACACCTTC,CASSLRGQVYGYTF
TRBV5-1,TRBD1,TRBJ2-7,few,14,TGCGCCAGCAGCCCTGGGGACAGGGAGAACGAGCAGTACTTC,CASSPGDRENEQYF
TRBV18,TRBD2,TRBJ2-7,.,15,TGTGCCAGCTCAAGCGGGGGGGCGCGAACCTACGAGCAGTACTTC,CASSSGGARTYEQYF
TRBV10-1,TRBD2,TRBJ2-1,.,13,TGCGCCAGCAGTCGGGGGGGCAATGGTGAGCAGTTCTTC,CASSRGGNGEQFF
TRBV18,TRBD1,TRBJ1-1,.,14,TGTGCCAGCTCATCTACAGGGGGCAGCACTGAAGCTTTCTTT,CASSSTGGSTEAFF
TRBV5-1,TRBD1,TRBJ2-5,once,13,TGCGCCAGCAGCTCCCAGGGGGCGGAGACCCAGTACTTC,CASSSQGAETQYF